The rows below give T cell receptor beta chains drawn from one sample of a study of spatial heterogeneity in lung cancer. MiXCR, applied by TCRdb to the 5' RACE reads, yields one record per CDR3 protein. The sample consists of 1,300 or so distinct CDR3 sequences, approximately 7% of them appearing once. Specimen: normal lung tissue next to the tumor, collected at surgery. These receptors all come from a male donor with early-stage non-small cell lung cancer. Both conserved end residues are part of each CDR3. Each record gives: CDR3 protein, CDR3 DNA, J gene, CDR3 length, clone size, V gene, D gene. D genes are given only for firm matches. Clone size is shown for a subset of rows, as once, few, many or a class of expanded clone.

CDR3aa: CASRSAAGGTDTQYF; CDR3nt: TGTGCCAGCAGATCGGCTGCGGGGGGCACAGATACGCAGTATTTT; j_gene: TRBJ2-3; len: 15; abundance: few; v_gene: TRBV11-2; d_gene: TRBD2
CDR3aa: CATSDPRRTDSNQPQHF; CDR3nt: TGTGCCACCAGTGATCCTCGGAGGACAGATAGCAATCAGCCCCAGCATTTT; j_gene: TRBJ1-5; len: 17; abundance: medium-sized; v_gene: TRBV24-1; d_gene: NA
CDR3aa: CASSYGAEFYEQYF; CDR3nt: TGTGCCAGCAGTTACGGGGCGGAATTCTACGAGCAGTACTTC; j_gene: TRBJ2-7; len: 14; abundance: large; v_gene: TRBV6-5; d_gene: NA
CDR3aa: CSVTGSLNTEAFF; CDR3nt: TGCAGCGTGACCGGTTCACTGAACACTGAAGCTTTCTTT; j_gene: TRBJ1-1; len: 13; abundance: medium-sized; v_gene: TRBV29-1; d_gene: NA
CDR3aa: CASRGLAGETGELFF; CDR3nt: TGTGCCAGCAGGGGACTAGCGGGGGAAACCGGGGAGCTGTTTTTT; j_gene: TRBJ2-2; len: 15; abundance: medium-sized; v_gene: TRBV6-1; d_gene: TRBD2
CDR3aa: CASNEGADGYTF; CDR3nt: TGCGCCAGCAATGAGGGGGCCGACGGCTACACCTTC; j_gene: TRBJ1-2; len: 12; abundance: many; v_gene: TRBV5-1; d_gene: TRBD1
CDR3aa: CSVSRTGGRTDTQYF; CDR3nt: TGCAGCGTGAGCAGGACAGGGGGCCGCACAGATACGCAGTATTTT; j_gene: TRBJ2-3; len: 15; abundance: many; v_gene: TRBV29-1; d_gene: TRBD1
CDR3aa: CASSTDSSYEQYF; CDR3nt: TGCGCCAGCAGCACGGACAGTTCCTACGAGCAGTACTTC; j_gene: TRBJ2-7; len: 13; abundance: NA; v_gene: TRBV5-1; d_gene: NA
CDR3aa: CSARDFGQAGSPLHF; CDR3nt: TGCAGTGCTAGAGACTTCGGGCAGGCAGGCTCACCCCTCCACTTT; j_gene: TRBJ1-6; len: 15; abundance: medium-sized; v_gene: TRBV20-1; d_gene: NA
CDR3aa: CASRVRTGALNNQPQHF; CDR3nt: TGTGCCAGCAGGGTACGTACAGGGGCCCTGAACAATCAGCCCCAGCATTTT; j_gene: TRBJ1-5; len: 17; abundance: medium-sized; v_gene: TRBV6-4; d_gene: TRBD1
CDR3aa: CSTDRVRGWSNEQFF; CDR3nt: TGCAGCACCGACAGGGTAAGGGGCTGGAGCAATGAGCAGTTCTTC; j_gene: TRBJ2-1; len: 15; abundance: few; v_gene: TRBV29-1; d_gene: TRBD1
CDR3aa: CASTPGLASETQYF; CDR3nt: TGTGCCAGCACACCGGGACTAGCGTCGGAGACCCAGTACTTC; j_gene: TRBJ2-5; len: 14; abundance: large; v_gene: TRBV7-2; d_gene: TRBD2
CDR3aa: CAYGTGLPGEELFF; CDR3nt: TGTGCCTATGGGACAGGACTCCCAGGAGAGGAGCTGTTTTTT; j_gene: TRBJ2-2; len: 14; abundance: many; v_gene: TRBV30; d_gene: TRBD1
CDR3aa: CATSDGGLEAFF; CDR3nt: TGTGCCACCAGTGACGGAGGATTAGAAGCTTTCTTT; j_gene: TRBJ1-1; len: 12; abundance: large; v_gene: TRBV24-1; d_gene: NA
CDR3aa: CASSSNWALHF; CDR3nt: TGTGCCAGCAGCTCAAACTGGGCCCTCCACTTT; j_gene: TRBJ1-6; len: 11; abundance: large; v_gene: TRBV7-2; d_gene: NA
CDR3aa: CASSSTAMGETQYF; CDR3nt: TGTGCCAGCAGTTCCACGGCCATGGGAGAGACCCAGTACTTC; j_gene: TRBJ2-5; len: 14; abundance: large; v_gene: TRBV27; d_gene: NA
CDR3aa: CASSLDRTYNEQFF; CDR3nt: TGCGCCAGCAGCTTGGACAGGACCTACAATGAGCAGTTCTTC; j_gene: TRBJ2-1; len: 14; abundance: medium-sized; v_gene: TRBV5-1; d_gene: NA
CDR3aa: CATDGQASTDTQYF; CDR3nt: TGTGCCACCGACGGACAGGCTAGCACAGATACGCAGTATTTT; j_gene: TRBJ2-3; len: 14; abundance: few; v_gene: TRBV18; d_gene: TRBD1
CDR3aa: CSAREDIRAYEQYF; CDR3nt: TGCAGTGCCCGGGAGGACATAAGGGCCTACGAGCAGTACTTC; j_gene: TRBJ2-7; len: 14; abundance: once; v_gene: TRBV20-1; d_gene: TRBD2
CDR3aa: CASSSLEGSLSSGELFF; CDR3nt: TGTGCCAGCAGTTCCCTAGAGGGCAGTCTTAGTTCCGGGGAGCTGTTTTTT; j_gene: TRBJ2-2; len: 17; abundance: large; v_gene: TRBV6-2/TRBV6-3; d_gene: NA
CDR3aa: CASSLGRELFQFF; CDR3nt: TGTGCCAGCAGCTTGGGGCGGGAGTTGTTCCAGTTCTTC; j_gene: TRBJ2-1; len: 13; abundance: NA; v_gene: TRBV5-6; d_gene: TRBD2
CDR3aa: CAISEGTVSYEQYF; CDR3nt: TGTGCCATCAGTGAAGGGACAGTCTCCTACGAGCAGTACTTC; j_gene: TRBJ2-7; len: 14; abundance: large; v_gene: TRBV10-3; d_gene: TRBD1
CDR3aa: CASSSRNEANVLTF; CDR3nt: TGTGCCAGCAGCTCCCGGAACGAGGCCAACGTCCTGACTTTC; j_gene: TRBJ2-6; len: 14; abundance: once; v_gene: TRBV11-2; d_gene: NA
CDR3aa: CASSWGTATEAFF; CDR3nt: TGTGCCAGCAGCTGGGGCACAGCCACTGAAGCTTTCTTT; j_gene: TRBJ1-1; len: 13; abundance: NA; v_gene: TRBV11-2; d_gene: NA
CDR3aa: CASRGASGTDTQYF; CDR3nt: TGTGCCAGCCGCGGGGCTAGCGGGACGGATACGCAGTATTTT; j_gene: TRBJ2-3; len: 14; abundance: large; v_gene: TRBV3-1; d_gene: TRBD2
CDR3aa: CASKGTVADTQYF; CDR3nt: TGTGCCAGCAAGGGGACAGTCGCGGATACGCAGTATTTT; j_gene: TRBJ2-3; len: 13; abundance: medium-sized; v_gene: TRBV6-1; d_gene: TRBD1
CDR3aa: CASMRVGTEAFF; CDR3nt: TGTGCCAGTATGCGGGTCGGCACTGAAGCTTTCTTT; j_gene: TRBJ1-1; len: 12; abundance: medium-sized; v_gene: TRBV7-2; d_gene: NA